The rows below give T cell receptor beta chains drawn from one sample of a study of blood T cell repertoires in COVID-19. This table comes from immunoSEQ multiplex PCR, and its TCRdb copy is limited to in-frame clones, with some not included. The top ten clones hold approximately 2.5% of a sample with about 250,000 clones, 85% to 90% of them seen once. Input material: PBMCs or T cells enriched from blood (not recorded which). The receptors were sampled from a woman in her late teens or twenties who had recovered from COVID-19. Both conserved end residues are part of each CDR3.

V	J	length	CDR3
TRBV28	TRBJ1-6	16	CASSSGTGGLNSPLHF
TRBV7-9	TRBJ1-4	15	CASSSHAQVNEKLFF
TRBV5-6	TRBJ2-1	13	CASSLGQYNEQFF
TRBV2	TRBJ2-1	15	CASSEARASGGEQFF
TRBV28	TRBJ1-3	16	CASSSPGTAGGNTIYF
TRBV5-1	TRBJ2-7	15	CASSPTGHGSYEQYF
TRBV5-1	TRBJ1-6	14	CASWDSSYNSPLHF
TRBV5-1	TRBJ1-2	15	CASSLASPRDYGYTF
TRBV24-1	TRBJ2-1	16	CATSDPGQGGGNEQFF
TRBV25-1	TRBJ1-4	15	CASSDAGGTNEKLFF
TRBV7-9	TRBJ1-2	14	CASSDRDRAYGYTF
TRBV19	TRBJ1-6	14	CASSSDRVSSPLHF
TRBV27	TRBJ2-6	18	CASSGGGSSYSGANVLTF
TRBV6-1	TRBJ1-1	16	CASSGSLGQGAGEAFF
TRBV5-1	TRBJ1-2	13	CASSLVANYGYTF
TRBV6-5	TRBJ1-1	15	CASSYSLRGNTEAFF
TRBV28	TRBJ1-4	14	CASSPGQRREKLFF
TRBV6-5	TRBJ2-3	13	CASSSGEADTQYF
TRBV27	TRBJ2-7	13	CASSGGQGVEQYF
TRBV5-1	TRBJ1-4	16	CASSPGGAAENEKLFF
TRBV11-2	TRBJ1-1	14	CASSFGAELTEAFF
TRBV4-2	TRBJ2-7	14	CASSQETASYEQYF
TRBV7-9	TRBJ1-1	13	CASSATVRTEAFF
TRBV4-1	TRBJ1-6	15	CASSQTPFTGSPLHF
TRBV5-4	TRBJ1-2	11	CASSLGEVVVF
TRBV5-1	TRBJ2-3	15	CASSLPQGAADTQYF
TRBV6-1	TRBJ1-2	15	CASSEGAGQGYGYTF
TRBV27	TRBJ2-3	15	CASSLRGIDTDTQYF
TRBV19	TRBJ2-1	13	CASSMSLYNEQFF
TRBV15	TRBJ1-2	16	CATSRFQGSINYGYTF
TRBV27	TRBJ2-3	15	CASTVAGGGSDTQYF
TRBV5-4	TRBJ1-2	15	CASSAQTGTRVGYTF
TRBV2	TRBJ1-6	16	CASRGGGRSYNSPLHF
TRBV7-3	TRBJ1-2	16	CASSLNPGQGASGYTF
TRBV6-4	TRBJ2-3	15	CASSELAGGQDTQYF
TRBV4-1	TRBJ2-7	15	CASSQVATEGYEQYF
TRBV19	TRBJ1-5	15	CASSEGTVSTQPQHF
TRBV6-5	TRBJ2-7	15	CASRASGGGSYEQYF
TRBV6-5	TRBJ2-5	13	CASSPGLQETQYF
TRBV25-1	TRBJ1-1	13	CASSVTGGTEAFF
TRBV19	TRBJ1-2	16	CASSTLTGTGPSGYTF
TRBV6-5	TRBJ2-2	15	CASRRGTNVAGELFF
TRBV7-3	TRBJ1-1	13	CASSYDRNTEAFF
TRBV18	TRBJ1-4	16	CASSGTTGTGDEKLFF
TRBV28	TRBJ2-3	16	CASSLVQGSGTDTQYF
TRBV24-1	TRBJ2-1	16	CATSDLGLAGGGEQFF
TRBV28	TRBJ1-1	12	CASSGENTEAFF
TRBV4-2	TRBJ1-6	12	CASSQGSSPLHF
TRBV24-1	TRBJ2-3	15	CATSDTGTGGDTQYF
TRBV7-9	TRBJ2-5	15	CASSLQGPRGETQYF
TRBV5-1	TRBJ2-7	15	CASSFGSPQQSEQYF
TRBV28	TRBJ1-5	16	CASSSFGGTGNQPQHF